The T cell receptor (beta chain) described here comes from a study of cytomegalovirus exposure and HLA in healthy donors. J gave up 5 bases and V 6 bases, and 5 bases lay outside the gene matches. The CDR3 runs to 15 residues. Germline assignment: CDR1 MNHEY and CDR2 SMNVEV (reference sequence). Comment on this clone: No antigen is known for it.

The data were produced by immunoSEQ multiplex PCR, yet TCRdb's version contains in-frame clones alone and is incomplete. The table includes about 280,000 clones, approximately 88% detected once. Study-level points and caveats: Later, an analysis found that TCR clusters from the first cohort tended to co-occur in the roughly 110 validation repertoires.

The sample comprised PBMCs. The genes are TRBV27 and TRBJ1-5, with 12 bases fitting TRBD1. The clonotype was recovered from a woman aged 18-29 years in good health and CMV-seronegative. The CDR3 DNA sequence: TGTGCCAGCAGCCCGGGACAGGGGGCGTATCAGCCCCAGCATTTT. Residues: CASSPGQGAYQPQHF.